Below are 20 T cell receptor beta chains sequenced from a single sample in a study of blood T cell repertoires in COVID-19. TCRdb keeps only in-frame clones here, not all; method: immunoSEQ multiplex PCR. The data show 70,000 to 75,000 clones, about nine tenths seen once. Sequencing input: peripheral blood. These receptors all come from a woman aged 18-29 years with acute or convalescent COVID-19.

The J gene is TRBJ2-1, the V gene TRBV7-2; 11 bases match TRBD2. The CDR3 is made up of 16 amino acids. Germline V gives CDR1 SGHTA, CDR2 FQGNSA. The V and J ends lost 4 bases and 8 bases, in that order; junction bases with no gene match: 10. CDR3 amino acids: CASSSIAGGGNDEQFF. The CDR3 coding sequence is TGTGCCAGCAGCTCCATAGCGGGAGGGGGGAACGATGAGCAGTTCTTC.

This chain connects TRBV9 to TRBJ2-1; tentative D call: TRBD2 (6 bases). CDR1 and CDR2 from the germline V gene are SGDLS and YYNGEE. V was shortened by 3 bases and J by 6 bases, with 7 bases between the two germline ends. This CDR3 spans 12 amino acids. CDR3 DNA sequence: TGTGCCAGCAGCGCCGGGGGCAATGAGCAGTTCTTC. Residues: CASSAGGNEQFF.

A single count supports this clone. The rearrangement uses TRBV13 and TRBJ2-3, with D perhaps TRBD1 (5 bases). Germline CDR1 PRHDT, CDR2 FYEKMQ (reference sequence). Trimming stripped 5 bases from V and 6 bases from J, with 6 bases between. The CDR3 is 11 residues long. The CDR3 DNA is TGTGCCAGCAGCGGGGCGGATACGCAGTATTTT. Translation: CASSGADTQYF.

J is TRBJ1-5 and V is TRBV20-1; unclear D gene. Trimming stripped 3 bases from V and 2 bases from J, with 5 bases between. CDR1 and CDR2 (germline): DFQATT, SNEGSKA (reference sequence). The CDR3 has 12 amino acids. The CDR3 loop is CSASAGNQPQHF. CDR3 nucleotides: TGCAGTGCTAGTGCGGGCAATCAGCCCCAGCATTTT.

The CDR3 nucleotides read TGTGCCAGCCGCGCGGGACTAGCGGGAGTCAATGAGCAGTTCTTC. Amino acid sequence: CASRAGLAGVNEQFF. The chain combines TRBV25-1 with TRBJ2-1; 14 bases fit TRBD2. J lost 6 bases, V lost 8 bases, and 6 bases had no gene match. This CDR3 region has 15 residues. The V gene's germline CDR1 is MGHDK and CDR2 SYGVNS. The entire variable domain, with the rest obtained from reference TRBV25-1 and TRBJ2-1, is as follows: EADIYQTPRYLVIGTGKKITLECSQTMGHDKMYWYQQDPGMELHLIHYSYGVNSTEKGDLSSESTVSRIRTEHFPLTLESARPSHTSQYLCASRAGLAGVNEQFFGPGTRLTVL.

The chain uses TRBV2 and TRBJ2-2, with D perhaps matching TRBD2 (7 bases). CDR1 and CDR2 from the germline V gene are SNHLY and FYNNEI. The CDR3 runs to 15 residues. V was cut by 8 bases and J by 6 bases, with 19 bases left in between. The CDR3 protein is CASLKGGAGSGELFF. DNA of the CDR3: TGTGCCAGCCTCAAAGGGGGGGCCGGGTCCGGGGAGCTGTTTTTT.

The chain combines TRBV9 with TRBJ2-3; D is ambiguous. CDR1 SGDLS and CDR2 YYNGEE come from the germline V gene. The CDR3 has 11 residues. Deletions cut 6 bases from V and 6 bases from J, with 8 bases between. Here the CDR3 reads CASTDGDTQYF. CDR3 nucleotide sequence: TGTGCCAGCACCGACGGGGATACGCAGTATTTT.

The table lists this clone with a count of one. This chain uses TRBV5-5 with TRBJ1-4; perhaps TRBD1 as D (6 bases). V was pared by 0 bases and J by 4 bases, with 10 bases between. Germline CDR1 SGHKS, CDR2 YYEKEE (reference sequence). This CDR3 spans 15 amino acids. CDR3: CASSLVGTSNEKLFF. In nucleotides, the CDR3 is TGTGCCAGCAGCTTGGTTGGGACAAGTAATGAAAAACTGTTTTTT.

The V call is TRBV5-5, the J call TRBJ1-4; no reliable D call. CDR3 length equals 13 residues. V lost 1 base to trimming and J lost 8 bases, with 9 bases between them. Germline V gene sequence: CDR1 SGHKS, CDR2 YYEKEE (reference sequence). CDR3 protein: CASSLFLPEKLFF. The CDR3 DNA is TGTGCCAGCAGCTTGTTTCTACCCGAAAAACTGTTTTTT.

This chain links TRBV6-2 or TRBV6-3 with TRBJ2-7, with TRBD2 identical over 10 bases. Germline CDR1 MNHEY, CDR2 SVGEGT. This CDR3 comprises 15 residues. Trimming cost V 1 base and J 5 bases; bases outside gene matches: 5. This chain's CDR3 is CASSYYTSGTHEQYF. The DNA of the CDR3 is TGTGCCAGCAGTTACTATACTAGCGGGACCCACGAGCAGTACTTC.

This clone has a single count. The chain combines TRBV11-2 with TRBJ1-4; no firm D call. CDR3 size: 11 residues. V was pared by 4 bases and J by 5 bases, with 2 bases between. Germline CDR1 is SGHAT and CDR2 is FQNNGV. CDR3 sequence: CASSSNEKLFF. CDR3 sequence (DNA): TGTGCCAGCAGCTCGAATGAAAAACTGTTTTTT.

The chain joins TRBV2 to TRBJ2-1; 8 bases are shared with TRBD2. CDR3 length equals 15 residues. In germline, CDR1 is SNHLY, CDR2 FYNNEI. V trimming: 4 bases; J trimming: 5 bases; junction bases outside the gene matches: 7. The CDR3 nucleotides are TGTGCCAGCAGTGGTAGAGCGGGGGCGAACAATGAGCAGTTCTTC. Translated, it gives CASSGRAGANNEQFF.

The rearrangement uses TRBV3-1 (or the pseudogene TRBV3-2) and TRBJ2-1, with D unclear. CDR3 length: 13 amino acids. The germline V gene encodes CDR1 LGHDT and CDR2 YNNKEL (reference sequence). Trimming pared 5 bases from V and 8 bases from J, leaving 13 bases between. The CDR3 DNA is TGTGCCAGCAGCATTCAGGTGGTGGATGAGCAGTTCTTC. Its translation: CASSIQVVDEQFF.

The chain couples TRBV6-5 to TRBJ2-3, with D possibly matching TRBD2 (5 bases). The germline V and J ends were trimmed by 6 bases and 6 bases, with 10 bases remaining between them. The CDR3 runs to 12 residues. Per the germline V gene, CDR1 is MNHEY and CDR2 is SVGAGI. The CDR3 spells CASSAAGDTQYF. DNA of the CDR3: TGTGCCAGCAGCGCCGCGGGCGATACGCAGTATTTT.

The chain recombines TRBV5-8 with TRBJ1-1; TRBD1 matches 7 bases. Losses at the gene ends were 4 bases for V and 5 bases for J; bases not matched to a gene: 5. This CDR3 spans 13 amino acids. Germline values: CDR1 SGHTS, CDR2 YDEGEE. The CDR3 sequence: CASSRNRGTEAFF. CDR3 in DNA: TGTGCCAGCAGCCGAAACAGGGGAACTGAAGCTTTCTTT.

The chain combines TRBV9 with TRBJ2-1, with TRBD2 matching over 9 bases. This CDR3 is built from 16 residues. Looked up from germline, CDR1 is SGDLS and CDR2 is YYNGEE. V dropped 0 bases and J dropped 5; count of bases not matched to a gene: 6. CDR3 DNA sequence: TGTGCCAGCAGCGTAGCTCTTAGCGGGAGAAACAATGAGCAGTTCTTC. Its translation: CASSVALSGRNNEQFF.

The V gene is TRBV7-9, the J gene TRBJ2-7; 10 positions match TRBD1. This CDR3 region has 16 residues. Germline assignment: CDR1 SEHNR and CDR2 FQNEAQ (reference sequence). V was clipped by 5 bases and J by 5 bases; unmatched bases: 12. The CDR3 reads CASSPTSGQGLHEQYF. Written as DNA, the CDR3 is TGTGCCAGCAGCCCTACCTCGGGACAGGGGTTACACGAGCAGTACTTC.

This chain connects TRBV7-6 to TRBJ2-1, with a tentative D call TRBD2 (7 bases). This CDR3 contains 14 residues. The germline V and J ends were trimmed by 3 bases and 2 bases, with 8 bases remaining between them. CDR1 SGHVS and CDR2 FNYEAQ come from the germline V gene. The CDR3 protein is CASSLGGPYNEQFF. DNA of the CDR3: TGTGCCAGCAGCTTGGGGGGGCCCTACAATGAGCAGTTCTTC.

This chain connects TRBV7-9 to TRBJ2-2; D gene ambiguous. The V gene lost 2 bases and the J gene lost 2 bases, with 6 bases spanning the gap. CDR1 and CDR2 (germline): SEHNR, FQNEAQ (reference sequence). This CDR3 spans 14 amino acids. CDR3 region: CASSLLANTGELFF. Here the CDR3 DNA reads TGTGCCAGCAGCTTATTAGCTAACACCGGGGAGCTGTTTTTT.

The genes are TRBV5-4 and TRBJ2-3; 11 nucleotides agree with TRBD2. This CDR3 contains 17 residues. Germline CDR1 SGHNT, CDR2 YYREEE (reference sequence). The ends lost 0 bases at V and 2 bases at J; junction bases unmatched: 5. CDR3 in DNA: TGTGCCAGCAGCTTGGGGCCTAGCGGGGGGTACACAGATACGCAGTATTTT. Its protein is CASSLGPSGGYTDTQYF.